This TCR beta chain comes out of a study of breast tumors, draining lymph nodes, adjacent tissues. In TCRdb, the multiplex PCR reads were re-called with MiXCR into one record per CDR3 protein. The repertoire includes about 170,000 distinct CDR3 sequences, around a third of them detected once, and 3% to 4.5% sits in the top ten. Breast cancer patients provided tissue from their axillary draining lymph nodes. The CDR3 extends over 14 amino acids. The germline V gene encodes CDR1 SGHRS and CDR2 YFSETQ. Trimming removed 4 bases from V and 6 bases from J; junction bases left unmatched: 7. The TCR sequence derives from a female donor with breast cancer. Some clones in this sample may be carry-over from other donors' samples. The material sequenced was axillary lymph node tissue. This chain uses TRBV5-1 with TRBJ2-3, with 8 bases aligning to TRBD1. The CDR3 loop is CASSPKTGVDTQYF. The CDR3, as DNA: TGCGCCAGCAGCCCAAAGACAGGGGTGGATACGCAGTATTTT.